This T cell receptor (beta chain) was found in a study of blood T cells in healthy people across ages. Findings of the study overall: Changes in expanded clonotypes were possibly confounded, as the CMV status of donors was unknown.

This clonotype showed up many times. Its antigen is unknown. Germline CDR1 reads SGDLS; CDR2 reads YYNGEE. The CDR3 consists of 15 residues. V was cut by 4 bases and J by 2 bases, with 16 bases left in between. With a J-beta primer mix and a sample-barcoded 5' primer, a second PCR ran roughly 6 to 12 cycles. The yield of each sample was at least 3 million CDR3-containing paired-end reads. TCRdb fed the 5' RACE reads into MiXCR, producing one record per CDR3 protein. The sample holds about 900,000 distinct CDR3 sequences, about 59% seen once. The receptor was derived from a man aged 25-45 years in good health. Specimen: blood. The gene calls are TRBV9 and TRBJ2-7; D possibly corresponds to TRBD2 (5 bases). CDR3: CASSPSQGRAYEQYF. For the CDR3, the DNA is TGTGCCAGCAGCCCAAGCCAAGGGCGGGCCTACGAGCAGTACTTC.